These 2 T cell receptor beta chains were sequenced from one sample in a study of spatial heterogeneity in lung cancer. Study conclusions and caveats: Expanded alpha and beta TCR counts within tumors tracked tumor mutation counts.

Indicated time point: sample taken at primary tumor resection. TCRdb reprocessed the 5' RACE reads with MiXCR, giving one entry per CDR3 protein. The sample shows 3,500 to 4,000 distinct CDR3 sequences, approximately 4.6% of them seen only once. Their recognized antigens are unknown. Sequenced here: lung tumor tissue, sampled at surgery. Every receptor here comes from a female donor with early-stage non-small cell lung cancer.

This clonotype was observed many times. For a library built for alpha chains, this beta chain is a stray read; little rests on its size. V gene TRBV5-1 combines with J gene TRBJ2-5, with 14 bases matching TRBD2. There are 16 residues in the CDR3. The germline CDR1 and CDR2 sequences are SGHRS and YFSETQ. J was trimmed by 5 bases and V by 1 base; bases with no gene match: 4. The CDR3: CASSLLGLAGEETQYF. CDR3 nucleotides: TGCGCCAGCAGCTTGTTGGGACTAGCGGGAGAGGAGACCCAGTACTTC.

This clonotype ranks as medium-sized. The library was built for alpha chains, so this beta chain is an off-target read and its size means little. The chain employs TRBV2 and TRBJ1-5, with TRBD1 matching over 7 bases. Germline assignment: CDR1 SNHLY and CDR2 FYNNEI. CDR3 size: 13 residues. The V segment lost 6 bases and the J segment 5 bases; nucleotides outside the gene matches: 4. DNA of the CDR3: TGTGCCAGCAGAGGGACAGTTTATCAGCCCCAGCATTTT. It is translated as CASRGTVYQPQHF. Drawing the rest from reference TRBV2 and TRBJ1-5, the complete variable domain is EPEVTQTPSHQVTQMGQEVILRCVPISNHLYFYWYRQILGQKVEFLVSFYNNEISEKSEIFDDQFSVERPDGSNFTLKIRSTKLEDSAMYFCASRGTVYQPQHFGDGTRLSIL.